Listed here are 18 T cell receptor beta chains from one sample, sequenced in a study of blood T cell repertoires in COVID-19. The protocol was immunoSEQ multiplex PCR, while the TCRdb copy is restricted to in-frame clones and leaves out a portion. The table records about 280,000 clones, over 75% of them present only once. Sequenced material: peripheral blood. Every receptor here comes from a man aged 18 to 30 with active or convalescent COVID-19.

V is TRBV27 and J is TRBJ2-7, with a weak D call TRBD1 (6 bases). The V gene lost 5 bases and the J gene lost 2 bases, with 10 bases spanning the gap. This CDR3 has 13 amino acids. CDR1 and CDR2 (germline): MNHEY, SMNVEV (reference sequence). The CDR3 loop reads CASSPGATYEQYF. CDR3 bases: TGTGCCAGCAGTCCAGGGGCAACCTACGAGCAGTACTTC.

This chain joins TRBV10-3 and TRBJ1-6; D gene uncertain. Germline lookup yields CDR1 ENHRY and CDR2 SYGVKD. The V end was cut by 3 bases, the J end by 2 bases, with 5 bases between. The CDR3 has 14 residues. As DNA, the CDR3 is TGTGCCATCAGTGATATCCCCTATAATTCACCCCTCCACTTT. Protein product: CAISDIPYNSPLHF.

V and J are TRBV3-1 (or the pseudogene TRBV3-2) and TRBJ2-1; TRBD2 might be the D (6 bases). CDR1 and CDR2 from the germline V gene are LGHDT and YNNKEL (reference sequence). The CDR3 has 14 amino acids. V lost 7 bases and J 4 bases, leaving 14 bases between the germline ends. The CDR3 protein is CASKPWRDYNEQFF. CDR3 in DNA: TGTGCCAGCAAGCCATGGCGGGATTACAATGAGCAGTTCTTC.

The J gene is TRBJ1-5, the V gene TRBV25-1, with TRBD1 matching 11 bases. This CDR3 region has 14 residues. After removal of 5 bases from V and 5 bases from J, the junction contained 2 bases not matched to a gene. Germline assignment: CDR1 MGHDK and CDR2 SYGVNS. This chain's CDR3 is CASSRTGGDQPQHF. The CDR3 DNA reads TGTGCCAGCAGTAGGACAGGGGGCGATCAGCCCCAGCATTTT.

V usage is TRBV4-2 and J usage is TRBJ1-6; 11 nucleotides align to TRBD1. The V and J ends lost 0 bases and 4 bases, in that order; junction bases with no gene match: 8. The CDR3 spans 19 residues. The germline CDR1 and CDR2 sequences are LGHNA and YNFKEQ. The CDR3 DNA follows: TGTGCCAGCAGCCAAGAAATCGGACAGGGGGCAACATATAATTCACCCCTCCACTTT. Its protein is CASSQEIGQGATYNSPLHF.

The rearrangement uses TRBV29-1 and TRBJ1-4, with 8 bases lining up with TRBD1. J lost 5 bases, V lost 7 bases, and 15 bases had no gene match. This CDR3 is 16 amino acids long. Per germline, CDR1 SQVTM and CDR2 ANQGSEA. CDR3 nucleotide sequence: TGCAGCGCTACGGACAGGGAGGTTTTGTGGAATGAAAAACTGTTTTTT. It specifies CSATDREVLWNEKLFF.

The CDR3 nucleotides read TGTGCCAGCAGTTACTCTTGGACAGTCTCGAACACTGAAGCTTTCTTT. Translated, it gives CASSYSWTVSNTEAFF. The chain recombines TRBV6-5 with TRBJ1-1; D might be TRBD1 (6 bases). Trimming stripped 0 bases from V and 1 base from J, with 12 bases between. CDR3 size: 16 residues. CDR1 is MNHEY, CDR2 SVGAGI, per germline.

The chain employs TRBV4-2 and TRBJ2-2, with 9 positions matching TRBD2. Per germline, CDR1 LGHNA and CDR2 YNFKEQ. V trimming: 0 bases; J trimming: 7 bases; junction bases outside the gene matches: 9. This CDR3 is built from 17 residues. CDR3 sequence (DNA): TGTGCCAGCAGCCAAGAAATACGCGGGGGGGCTGTCGGGGAGCTGTTTTTT. This gives the protein CASSQEIRGGAVGELFF.

The chain combines TRBV27 with TRBJ2-1; D is perhaps TRBD2 (6 bases). Looked up from germline, CDR1 is MNHEY and CDR2 is SMNVEV (reference sequence). Trimming cost V 5 bases and J 6 bases, with 11 bases left between them. The CDR3 spans 13 residues. CDR3 loop: CASSTLGGNEQFF. In DNA, the CDR3 is TGTGCCAGCAGTACTCTCGGGGGCAATGAGCAGTTCTTC.

The V gene is TRBV2, the J gene TRBJ1-4; a weak D match, TRBD1 (5 bases). This CDR3 comprises 14 residues. Trimming removed 2 bases from V and 7 bases from J, with 11 bases in between. Per the germline V gene, CDR1 is SNHLY and CDR2 is FYNNEI. The CDR3 reads CASSELGPGEKLFF. The CDR3 nucleotides read TGTGCCAGCAGTGAATTGGGGCCAGGTGAAAAACTGTTTTTT.

Concerning this clone itself: The sample carries other DNA sequences with the same CDR3. The V gene is TRBV6-5, the J gene TRBJ1-1, with D possibly being TRBD1 (5 bases). CDR3 size: 14 residues. Per germline, CDR1 MNHEY and CDR2 SVGAGI. Between the trimmed V and J ends, which lost 2 bases and 2 bases, there was a span of 9 bases. The CDR3 bases are TGTGCCAGCAGTTACGGGGGGGTAAACACTGAAGCTTTCTTT. It translates to CASSYGGVNTEAFF.

This chain connects TRBV6-2 or TRBV6-3 to TRBJ1-1; a possible D gene is TRBD1 (6 bases). Germline V lookup: CDR1 MNHEY, CDR2 SVGEGT. Trimming pared 5 bases from V and 0 bases from J, leaving 13 bases between. This CDR3 is 15 amino acids long. The DNA of the CDR3 is TGTGCCAGCAGTAAGGTAACAGGGATGAACACTGAAGCTTTCTTT. It specifies CASSKVTGMNTEAFF.

The CDR3 nucleotides are TGTGCCAGCCGTCCGCTGGGTTTGAGCGGGGGGCTCTCCTACGAGCAGTACTTC. Amino acids: CASRPLGLSGGLSYEQYF. This chain joins TRBV27 and TRBJ2-7; 9 bases map to TRBD2. Germline CDR1 MNHEY, CDR2 SMNVEV (reference sequence). Trimming took 8 bases from V and 0 from J; bases not matched to a gene: 17. The CDR3 is made up of 18 amino acids.

The chain joins TRBV16 to TRBJ2-7, with 9 positions matching TRBD1. The V segment lost 4 bases and the J segment 4 bases; nucleotides outside the gene matches: 8. Germline lookup yields CDR1 KGHSY and CDR2 FQNENV. This CDR3 has 15 amino acids. CDR3 nucleotide sequence: TGTGCCAGCAGCCCCTCGACAGGGGGAGGATACGAGCAGTACTTC. Translating it yields CASSPSTGGGYEQYF.

The rearrangement links TRBV4-3 to TRBJ1-1; D is ambiguous. This CDR3 is 13 amino acids long. CDR1 is LGHNA, CDR2 YSLEER, per germline. Trimming shortened V by 0 bases and J by 7 bases, and 9 bases separated the two germline ends. Written as DNA, the CDR3 is TGCGCCAGCAGCCAAGATTACTCCCGTGAAGCTTTCTTT. Protein: CASSQDYSREAFF.

V gene TRBV18 combines with J gene TRBJ2-3; TRBD2 matches 12 bases. Per germline, CDR1 KGHSH and CDR2 LQKENI. This CDR3 is 15 amino acids long. V lost 3 bases and J lost 6; bases outside the gene matches: 4. The CDR3 region has the DNA TGTGCCAGCTCACCCGGACTAGCGGGGAAGGATACGCAGTATTTT. Translated: CASSPGLAGKDTQYF.

The chain recombines TRBV2 with TRBJ2-6; 10 positions agree with TRBD1. This CDR3 has 16 amino acids. V gave up 6 bases and J gave up 1 base; unmatched junction bases: 3. The germline CDR1 and CDR2 sequences are SNHLY and FYNNEI. The chain's CDR3 is CASSRDRGSGANVLTF. For the CDR3, the DNA is TGTGCCAGCAGCCGGGACAGGGGTTCTGGGGCCAACGTCCTGACTTTC.

This clone showed up just once. The V gene is TRBV5-1, the J gene TRBJ1-5; D call uncertain. Germline assignment: CDR1 SGHRS and CDR2 YFSETQ. The ends were cut back, 0 bases at V and 2 bases at J, with 6 bases in the middle. CDR3 size: 14 residues. The CDR3 protein is CASSLVAGNQPQHF. The CDR3 DNA reads TGCGCCAGCAGCTTGGTGGCAGGCAATCAGCCCCAGCATTTT.